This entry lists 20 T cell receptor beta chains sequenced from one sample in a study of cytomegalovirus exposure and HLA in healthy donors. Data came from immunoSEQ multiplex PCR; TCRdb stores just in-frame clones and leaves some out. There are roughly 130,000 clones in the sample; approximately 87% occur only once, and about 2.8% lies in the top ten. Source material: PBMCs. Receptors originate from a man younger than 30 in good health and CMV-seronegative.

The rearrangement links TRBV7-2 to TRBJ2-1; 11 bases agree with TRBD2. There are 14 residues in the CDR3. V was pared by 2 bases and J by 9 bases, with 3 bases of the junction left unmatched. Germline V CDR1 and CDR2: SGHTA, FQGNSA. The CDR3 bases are TGTGCCAGCAGCTTAATGCTAGCGGGGGGTGAGCAGTTCTTC. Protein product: CASSLMLAGGEQFF.

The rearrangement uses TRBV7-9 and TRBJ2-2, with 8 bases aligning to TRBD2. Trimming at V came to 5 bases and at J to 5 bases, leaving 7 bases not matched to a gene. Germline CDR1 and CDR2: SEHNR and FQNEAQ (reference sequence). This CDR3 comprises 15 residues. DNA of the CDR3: TGTGCCAGCAGCGTCCGGGGGGGCCAAACCGGGGAGCTGTTTTTT. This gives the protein CASSVRGGQTGELFF.

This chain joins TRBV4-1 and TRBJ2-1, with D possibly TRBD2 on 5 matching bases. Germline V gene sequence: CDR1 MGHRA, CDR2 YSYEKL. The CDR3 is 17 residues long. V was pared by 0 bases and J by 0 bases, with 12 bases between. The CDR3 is CASSQEGLGSSYNEQFF. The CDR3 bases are TGCGCCAGCAGCCAAGAGGGGTTAGGGAGCTCCTACAATGAGCAGTTCTTC.

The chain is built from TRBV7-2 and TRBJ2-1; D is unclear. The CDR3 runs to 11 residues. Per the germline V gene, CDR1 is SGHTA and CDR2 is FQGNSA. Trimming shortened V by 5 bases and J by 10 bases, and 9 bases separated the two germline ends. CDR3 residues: CASSPYGEQFF. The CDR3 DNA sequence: TGTGCCAGCAGCCCGTACGGGGAGCAGTTCTTC.

This CDR3 is CASSGGLAGYEQYF. The CDR3 DNA follows: TGTGCCAGCAGCGGGGGACTAGCGGGCTACGAGCAGTACTTC. V is TRBV9 and J is TRBJ2-7, with 12 bases fitting TRBD2. The CDR3 extends over 14 amino acids. The V gene's germline CDR1 is SGDLS and CDR2 YYNGEE. J gave up 3 bases and V 3 bases, and 1 base lay outside the gene matches.

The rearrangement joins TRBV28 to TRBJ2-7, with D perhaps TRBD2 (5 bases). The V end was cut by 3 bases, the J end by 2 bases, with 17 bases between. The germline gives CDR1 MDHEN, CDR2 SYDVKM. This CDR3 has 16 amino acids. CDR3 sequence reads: CASSLRDPAGPYEQYF. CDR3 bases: TGTGCCAGCAGTTTGAGGGATCCTGCGGGCCCCTACGAGCAGTACTTC.

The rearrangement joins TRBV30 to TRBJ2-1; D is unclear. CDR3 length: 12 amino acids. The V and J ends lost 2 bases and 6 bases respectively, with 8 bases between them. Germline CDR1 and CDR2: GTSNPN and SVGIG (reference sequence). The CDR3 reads CAWSYSFNEQFF. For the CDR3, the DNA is TGTGCCTGGAGTTATAGCTTCAATGAGCAGTTCTTC.

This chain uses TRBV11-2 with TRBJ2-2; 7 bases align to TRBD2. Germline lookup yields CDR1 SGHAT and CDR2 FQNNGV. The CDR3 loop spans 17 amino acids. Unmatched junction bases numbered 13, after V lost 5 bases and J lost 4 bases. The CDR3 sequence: CASSPLGGGQSTGELFF. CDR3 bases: TGTGCCAGCAGCCCCCTGGGCGGGGGTCAGAGCACCGGGGAGCTGTTTTTT.

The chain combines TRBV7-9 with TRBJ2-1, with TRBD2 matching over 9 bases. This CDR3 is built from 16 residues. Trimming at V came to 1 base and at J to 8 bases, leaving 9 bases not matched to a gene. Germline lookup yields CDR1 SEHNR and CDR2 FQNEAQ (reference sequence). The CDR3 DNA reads TGTGCCAGCAGCTTAGTATACAGCGGGAGGTTGGATGAGCAGTTCTTC. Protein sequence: CASSLVYSGRLDEQFF.

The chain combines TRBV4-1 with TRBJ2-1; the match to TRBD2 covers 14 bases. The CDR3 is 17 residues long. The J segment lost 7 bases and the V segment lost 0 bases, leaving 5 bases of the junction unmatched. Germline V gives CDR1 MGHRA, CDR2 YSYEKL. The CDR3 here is CASSQDRRLAGGNEQFF. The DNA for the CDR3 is TGCGCCAGCAGCCAAGATCGGAGACTAGCGGGAGGGAATGAGCAGTTCTTC.

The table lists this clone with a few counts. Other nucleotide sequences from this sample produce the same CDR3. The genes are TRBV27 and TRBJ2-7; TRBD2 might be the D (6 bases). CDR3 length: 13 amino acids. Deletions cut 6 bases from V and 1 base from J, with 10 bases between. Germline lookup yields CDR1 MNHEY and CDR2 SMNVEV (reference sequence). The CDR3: CASSPGLSYEQYF. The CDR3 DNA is TGTGCCAGCAGCCCGGGACTTTCCTACGAGCAGTACTTC.

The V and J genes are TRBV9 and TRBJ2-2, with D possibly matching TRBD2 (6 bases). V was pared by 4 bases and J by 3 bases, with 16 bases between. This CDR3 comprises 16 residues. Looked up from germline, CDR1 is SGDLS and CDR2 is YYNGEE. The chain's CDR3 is CASSPRGGGDTGELFF. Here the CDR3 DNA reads TGTGCCAGCAGCCCCCGGGGAGGAGGGGACACCGGGGAGCTGTTTTTT.

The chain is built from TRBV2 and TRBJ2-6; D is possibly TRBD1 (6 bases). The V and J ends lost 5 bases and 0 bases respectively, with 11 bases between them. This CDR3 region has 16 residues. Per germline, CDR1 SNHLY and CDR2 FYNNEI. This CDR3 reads CASSKQGVSGANVLTF. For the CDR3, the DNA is TGTGCCAGCAGTAAACAGGGCGTCTCTGGGGCCAACGTCCTGACTTTC.

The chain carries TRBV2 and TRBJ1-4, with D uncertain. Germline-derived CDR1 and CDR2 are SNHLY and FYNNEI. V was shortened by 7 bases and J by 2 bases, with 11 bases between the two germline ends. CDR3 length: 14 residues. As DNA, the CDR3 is TGTGCCAGCACCCAACACGGGACTAATGAAAAACTGTTTTTT. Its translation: CASTQHGTNEKLFF.

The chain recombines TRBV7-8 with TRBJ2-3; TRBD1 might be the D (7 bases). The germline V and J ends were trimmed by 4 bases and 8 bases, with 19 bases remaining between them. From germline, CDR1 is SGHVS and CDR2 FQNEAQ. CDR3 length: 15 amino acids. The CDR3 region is CASSSLEGAGGTQYF. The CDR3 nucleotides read TGTGCCAGCAGCTCCCTGGAGGGGGCAGGTGGTACGCAGTATTTT.

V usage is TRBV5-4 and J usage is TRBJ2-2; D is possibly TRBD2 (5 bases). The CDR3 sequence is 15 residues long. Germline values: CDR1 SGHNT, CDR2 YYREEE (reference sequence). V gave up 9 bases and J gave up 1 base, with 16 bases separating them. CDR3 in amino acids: CATQTRDWNTGELFF. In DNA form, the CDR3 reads TGTGCCACACAAACCCGGGATTGGAACACCGGGGAGCTGTTTTTT.

Here the CDR3 reads CAISEPRGTGELFF. The CDR3 DNA sequence: TGTGCCATCAGTGAGCCGCGGGGGACCGGGGAGCTGTTTTTT. The chain employs TRBV10-3 and TRBJ2-2; 7 bases are a match to TRBD2. This CDR3 comprises 14 residues. The ends lost 2 bases at V and 5 bases at J; junction bases unmatched: 2. Germline loops: CDR1 ENHRY, CDR2 SYGVKD.

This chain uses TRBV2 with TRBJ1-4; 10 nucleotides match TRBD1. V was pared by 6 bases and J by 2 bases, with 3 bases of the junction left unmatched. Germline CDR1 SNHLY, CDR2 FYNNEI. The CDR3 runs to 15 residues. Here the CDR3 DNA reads TGTGCCAGCAGCGGACAGGGGGGGACTAATGAAAAACTGTTTTTT. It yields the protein CASSGQGGTNEKLFF.

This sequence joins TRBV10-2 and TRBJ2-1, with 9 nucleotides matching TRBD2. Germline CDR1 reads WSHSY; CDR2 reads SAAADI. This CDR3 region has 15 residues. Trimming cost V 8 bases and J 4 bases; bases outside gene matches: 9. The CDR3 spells CASRGAGGQYNEQFF. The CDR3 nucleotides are TGCGCCAGCCGGGGGGCGGGAGGGCAGTACAATGAGCAGTTCTTC.

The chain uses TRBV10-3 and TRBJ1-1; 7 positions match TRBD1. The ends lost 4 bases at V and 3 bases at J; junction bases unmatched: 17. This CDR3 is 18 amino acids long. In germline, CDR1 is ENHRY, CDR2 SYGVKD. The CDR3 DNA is TGTGCCATCAGTGGGAGAATCGGCAGGGGGTATGAGGACACTGAAGCTTTCTTT. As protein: CAISGRIGRGYEDTEAFF.